The 25 T cell receptor beta chains below all came from one sample that was sequenced in a study of T cells in localized non-small cell lung cancer. Profiling relied on immunoSEQ multiplex PCR, and the TCRdb table lists in-frame clones only, not all of them. The sample has roughly 24,000 clones; approximately 84% are singletons. This specimen consisted of peripheral blood, obtained before any cancer treatment. The receptors derive from a man between 40 and 75 years old with stage III squamous cell lung carcinoma.

Here the CDR3 DNA reads TGTGCCAGCCACATGAGGGGCTGGACCCAGTACTTC. This gives the protein CASHMRGWTQYF. V and J are TRBV5-8 and TRBJ2-5, with D possibly called TRBD1 or TRBD2 (5 bases each). The ends were cut back, 7 bases at V and 7 bases at J, with 14 bases in the middle. Germline lookup yields CDR1 SGHTS and CDR2 YDEGEE. This CDR3 region has 12 residues.

In this sample, this clone turned up once. The chain combines TRBV19 with TRBJ1-2; 9 bases align to TRBD1. The CDR3 extends over 16 amino acids. The trim removed 3 bases at V and 6 bases at J, leaving 11 bases unmatched. Germline V gene data show CDR1 as LNHDA and CDR2 as SQIVND (reference sequence). CDR3 nucleotide sequence: TGTGCCAGTAGTATGTTGCCTGGACAGGGGAGTCATGGCTACACCTTC. The encoded protein is CASSMLPGQGSHGYTF.

V and J are TRBV27 and TRBJ2-2; a weak D match, TRBD1 (6 bases). Trimming left V 2 bases short and J 3 bases short, with 19 bases between. CDR3 length: 18 amino acids. From germline, CDR1 is MNHEY and CDR2 SMNVEV (reference sequence). The CDR3 DNA reads TGTGCCAGCAGTTTAGAGCCCCCCCTGGACAGATACACCGGGGAGCTGTTTTTT. This translates into CASSLEPPLDRYTGELFF.

This clone occurred a few times. This sequence joins TRBV5-5 and TRBJ1-5, with D perhaps TRBD1 (6 bases). The CDR3 runs to 17 residues. Between the trimmed V and J ends, which lost 1 base and 0 bases, there was a span of 14 bases. Germline V CDR1 and CDR2: SGHKS, YYEKEE (reference sequence). The CDR3 DNA reads as TGTGCCAGCAGCTTGAATCCACAGGGCTATAGCAATCAGCCCCAGCATTTT. Translated: CASSLNPQGYSNQPQHF.

The chain carries TRBV5-5 and TRBJ2-3, with a tentative D call TRBD2 (6 bases). This CDR3 spans 15 amino acids. Trimming took off 4 bases at V and 3 bases at J, with 15 bases between the two ends. Germline CDR1 and CDR2: SGHKS and YYEKEE (reference sequence). CDR3 region: CASSNAQAGTDTQYF. DNA for the CDR3: TGTGCCAGCAGCAATGCCCAGGCGGGGACAGATACGCAGTATTTT.

J is TRBJ2-7 and V is TRBV29-1; maybe TRBD1 (6 bases). The CDR3 length is 14 residues. The germline gives CDR1 SQVTM, CDR2 ANQGSEA. The V end lost 1 base, the J end lost 5 bases, and 15 bases lay between the germline ends. This CDR3 is CSVEVQGNMNEQYF. The CDR3 DNA reads TGCAGCGTTGAAGTCCAGGGGAATATGAACGAGCAGTACTTC.

This clone was seen only a few times. The rearrangement uses TRBV6-1 and TRBJ2-7; 7 bases align to TRBD2. In germline, CDR1 is MNHNS, CDR2 SASEGT. The CDR3 is 16 amino acids. Trimming removed 2 bases from V and 9 bases from J; junction bases left unmatched: 16. The CDR3 sequence is CASSEYGGGNPLGQYF. The CDR3 coding sequence is TGTGCCAGCAGTGAATATGGGGGGGGAAACCCTTTAGGGCAGTACTTC.

V is TRBV5-1 and J is TRBJ2-3; D gene uncertain. This CDR3 has 14 amino acids. The V end lost 0 bases, the J end lost 4 bases, and 9 bases lay between the germline ends. Looked up from germline, CDR1 is SGHRS and CDR2 is YFSETQ. The CDR3 sequence is CASSLASEADTQYF. DNA for the CDR3: TGCGCCAGCAGCTTGGCCTCAGAGGCAGATACGCAGTATTTT.

The chain employs TRBV11-1 and TRBJ2-3; 8 bases map to TRBD1. Trimming at V came to 3 bases and at J to 2 bases, leaving 4 bases not matched to a gene. The CDR3 has 15 residues. Germline lookup yields CDR1 SGHAT and CDR2 FQDESV (reference sequence). DNA for the CDR3: TGTGCCAGCAGCTTCGACAGGGGTTCCACAGATACGCAGTATTTT. It encodes CASSFDRGSTDTQYF.

The chain combines TRBV4-2 with TRBJ2-1; 10 nucleotides line up with TRBD2. The ends lost 4 bases at V and 3 bases at J; junction bases unmatched: 21. Per germline, CDR1 LGHNA and CDR2 YNFKEQ. CDR3 length equals 21 residues. CDR3 region: CASSLPGGQREGQFDYNEQFF. For the CDR3, the DNA is TGTGCCAGCAGCCTCCCTGGTGGGCAGCGGGAGGGCCAATTCGACTACAATGAGCAGTTCTTC.

This sequence joins TRBV30 and TRBJ1-6, with a weak D call TRBD1 (5 bases). Germline V lookup: CDR1 GTSNPN, CDR2 SVGIG (reference sequence). The CDR3 spans 13 residues. V shed 3 bases and J shed 7 bases, with 10 bases lying between them. The CDR3 reads CAWRDTQNSPLHF. CDR3 bases: TGTGCCTGGAGGGACACCCAAAATTCACCCCTCCACTTT.

The chain has TRBV6-6 and TRBJ2-7; perhaps TRBD2 as D (5 bases). The V end lost 6 bases, the J end lost 3 bases, and 21 bases lay between the germline ends. This CDR3 is built from 16 residues. Looked up from germline, CDR1 is MNHNY and CDR2 is SVGAGI (reference sequence). CDR3 sequence (DNA): TGTGCCAGCAGCCAAGCGGTATTAGAACGAGGCTACGAGCAGTACTTC. Residues: CASSQAVLERGYEQYF.

The V gene is TRBV6-1, the J gene TRBJ1-5, with 7 positions matching TRBD1. Per the germline V gene, CDR1 is MNHNS and CDR2 is SASEGT. The CDR3 spans 15 residues. V shed 6 bases, J shed 7 bases, and the junction held 12 bases outside the gene matches. CDR3: CASRRQGALEQPQHF. The CDR3 region has the DNA TGTGCCAGCAGGAGACAGGGAGCCTTGGAGCAGCCCCAGCATTTT.

This sequence joins TRBV18 and TRBJ1-2, with 7 nucleotides matching TRBD1. V lost 4 bases and J lost 5; bases outside the gene matches: 10. The CDR3 is 15 amino acids. Germline-derived CDR1 and CDR2 are KGHSH and LQKENI. CDR3 amino acids: CASSLAGQVVYGYTF. Written as DNA, the CDR3 is TGTGCCAGCTCACTAGCAGGACAGGTCGTGTATGGCTACACCTTC.

The gene calls are TRBV11-2 and TRBJ2-7; D is perhaps TRBD1 (6 bases). This CDR3 has 13 residues. V dropped 5 bases and J dropped 3 bases, with 11 bases sitting between them. CDR1 is SGHAT, CDR2 FQNNGV, per germline. CDR3 sequence reads: CASSPQGDYEQYF. Written as DNA, the CDR3 is TGTGCCAGCAGCCCACAGGGCGACTACGAGCAGTACTTC.

This clone was counted a single time. The gene calls are TRBV29-1 and TRBJ1-4, with TRBD1 matching 7 bases. The length of the CDR3 is 13 residues. Germline-derived CDR1 and CDR2 are SQVTM and ANQGSEA. V shed 7 bases and J 4 bases; nucleotides not matched to a gene: 6. The CDR3 region has the DNA TGCAGCGCCACAGGGGTTAATAATGAAAAACTGTTTTTT. As protein: CSATGVNNEKLFF.

The chain is built from TRBV11-1 and TRBJ2-3; no firm D call. Looked up from germline, CDR1 is SGHAT and CDR2 is FQDESV (reference sequence). CDR3 length: 12 amino acids. The V end lost 5 bases, the J end lost 1 base, and 4 bases lay between the germline ends. CDR3 bases: TGTGCCAGCAGCCAAGGCACAGATACGCAGTATTTT. Protein sequence: CASSQGTDTQYF.

This clone was recorded only once. This chain uses TRBV27 with TRBJ2-7; D ambiguous. Germline V gives CDR1 MNHEY, CDR2 SMNVEV (reference sequence). V was shortened by 0 bases and J by 0 bases, with 6 bases between the two germline ends. This CDR3 is 14 amino acids long. The DNA for the CDR3 is TGTGCCAGCAGTTTATCGGTTAGCTCCTACGAGCAGTACTTC. Amino acids: CASSLSVSSYEQYF.

This rearrangement joins TRBV7-8 to TRBJ2-7, with 9 bases fitting TRBD2. J was trimmed by 4 bases and V by 1 base; bases with no gene match: 5. The CDR3 has 15 amino acids. Germline CDR1 reads SGHVS; CDR2 reads FQNEAQ. The CDR3 protein is CASSLGPSGNYEQYF. Written as DNA, the CDR3 is TGTGCCAGCAGCTTAGGTCCTAGCGGGAATTACGAGCAGTACTTC.

This chain uses TRBV30 with TRBJ2-7, with D hard to call. V lost 1 base and J lost 4, with 11 bases in between. The CDR3 extends over 13 amino acids. Per the germline V gene, CDR1 is GTSNPN and CDR2 is SVGIG (reference sequence). CDR3 bases: TGTGCCTGGAGTGCCCCAGCCTCATACGAGCAGTACTTC. Its translation: CAWSAPASYEQYF.

This chain uses TRBV29-1 with TRBJ2-2; D possibly uses TRBD1 or TRBD2 (5 bases each). CDR1 is SQVTM, CDR2 ANQGSEA, per germline. The CDR3 sequence is 14 residues long. V was cut by 6 bases and J by 7 bases, with 18 bases left in between. The CDR3: CSVSGTHRGGELFF. CDR3 nucleotide sequence: TGCAGCGTATCCGGGACCCACCGGGGCGGGGAGCTGTTTTTT.

CDR3 sequence: CASRDGFDQPQHF. Here the CDR3 DNA reads TGTGCCAGCAGGGATGGATTCGATCAGCCCCAGCATTTT. J is TRBJ1-5 and V is TRBV6-6; D gene ambiguous. V shed 6 bases and J shed 5 bases, with 11 bases lying between them. Looked up from germline, CDR1 is MNHNY and CDR2 is SVGAGI (reference sequence). The CDR3 has 13 residues.

This clone was recorded once. The chain links TRBV5-4 to TRBJ2-2; a weak D match, TRBD2 (5 bases). Germline V gives CDR1 SGHNT, CDR2 YYREEE (reference sequence). The CDR3 length is 15 residues. Trimming stripped 1 base from V and 4 bases from J, with 11 bases between. CDR3 sequence: CASSLRRAGTGELFF. The CDR3 DNA sequence: TGTGCCAGCAGCTTGCGACGGGCGGGCACCGGGGAGCTGTTTTTT.

This chain joins TRBV29-1 and TRBJ1-1; D is undetermined. Trimming removed 3 bases at V and 10 bases at J, with 15 bases between. Germline values: CDR1 SQVTM, CDR2 ANQGSEA. The CDR3 consists of 12 residues. In DNA, the CDR3 is TGCAGCGTTGAGGCGTCGGCCCCTGTAGCTTTCTTT. As protein: CSVEASAPVAFF.

The chain uses TRBV12-5 and TRBJ2-3; D is perhaps TRBD1 (6 bases). Trimming removed 5 bases from V and 4 bases from J, with 13 bases in between. The CDR3 is made up of 14 amino acids. CDR1 is LGHNT and CDR2 is FRNRAP in the germline V gene. The CDR3 DNA sequence: TGTGCTAGTGGTCCCGCCGGGACATCAGATACGCAGTATTTT. Its protein is CASGPAGTSDTQYF.